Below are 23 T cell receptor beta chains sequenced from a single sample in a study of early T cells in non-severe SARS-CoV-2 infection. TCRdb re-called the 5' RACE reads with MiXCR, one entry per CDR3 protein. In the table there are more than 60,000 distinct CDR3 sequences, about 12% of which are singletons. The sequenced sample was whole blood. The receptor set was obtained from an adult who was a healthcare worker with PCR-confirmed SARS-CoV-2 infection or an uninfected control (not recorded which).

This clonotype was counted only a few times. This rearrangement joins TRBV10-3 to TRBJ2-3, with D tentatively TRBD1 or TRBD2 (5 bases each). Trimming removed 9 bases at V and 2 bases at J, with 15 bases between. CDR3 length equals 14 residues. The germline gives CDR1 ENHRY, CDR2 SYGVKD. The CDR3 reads CAIAGTVDTDTQYF. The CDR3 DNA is TGTGCCATAGCCGGGACGGTTGACACAGATACGCAGTATTTT.

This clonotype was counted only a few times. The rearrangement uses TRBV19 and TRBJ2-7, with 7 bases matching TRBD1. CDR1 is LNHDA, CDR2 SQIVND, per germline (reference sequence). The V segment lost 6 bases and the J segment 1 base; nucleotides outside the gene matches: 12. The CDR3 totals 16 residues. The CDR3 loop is CASSEGAAGASYEQYF. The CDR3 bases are TGTGCCAGTAGCGAGGGGGCGGCAGGAGCTTCCTACGAGCAGTACTTC. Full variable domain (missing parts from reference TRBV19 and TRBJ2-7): DGGITQSPKYLFRKEGQNVTLSCEQNLNHDAMYWYRQDPGQGLRLIYYSQIVNDFQKGDIAEGYSVSREKKESFPLTVTSAQKNPTAFYLCASSEGAAGASYEQYFGPGTRLTVT.

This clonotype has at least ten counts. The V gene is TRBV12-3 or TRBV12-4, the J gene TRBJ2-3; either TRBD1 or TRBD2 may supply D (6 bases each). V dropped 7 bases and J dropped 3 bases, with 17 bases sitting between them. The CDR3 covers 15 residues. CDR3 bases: TGTGCCAGCACCTGGGGGCAGGGGAGGACAGATACGCAGTATTTT. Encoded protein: CASTWGQGRTDTQYF.

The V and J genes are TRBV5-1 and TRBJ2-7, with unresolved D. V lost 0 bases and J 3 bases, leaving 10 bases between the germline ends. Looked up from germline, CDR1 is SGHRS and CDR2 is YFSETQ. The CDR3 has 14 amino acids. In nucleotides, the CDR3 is TGCGCCAGCAGCTTGGCTTGGGAAAGCTACGAGCAGTACTTC. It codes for CASSLAWESYEQYF.

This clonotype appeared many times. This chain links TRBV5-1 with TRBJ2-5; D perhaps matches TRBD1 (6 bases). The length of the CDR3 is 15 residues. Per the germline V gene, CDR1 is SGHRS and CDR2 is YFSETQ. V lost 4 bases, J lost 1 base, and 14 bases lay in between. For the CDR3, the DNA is TGCGCCAGCAGCGCCGAGGGGACAAGCCAAGAGACCCAGTACTTC. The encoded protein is CASSAEGTSQETQYF.

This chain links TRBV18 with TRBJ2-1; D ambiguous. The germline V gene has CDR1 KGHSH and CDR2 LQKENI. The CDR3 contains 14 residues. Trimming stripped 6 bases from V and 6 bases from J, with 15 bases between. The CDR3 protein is CASSPNVDGNEQFF. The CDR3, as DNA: TGTGCCAGCTCCCCAAACGTCGACGGCAATGAGCAGTTCTTC.

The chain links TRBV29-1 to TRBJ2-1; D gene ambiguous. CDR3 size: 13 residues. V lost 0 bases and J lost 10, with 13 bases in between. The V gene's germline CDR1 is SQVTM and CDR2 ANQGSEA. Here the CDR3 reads CSVEDARNREQFF. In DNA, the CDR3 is TGCAGCGTTGAAGATGCGCGCAATCGGGAGCAGTTCTTC.

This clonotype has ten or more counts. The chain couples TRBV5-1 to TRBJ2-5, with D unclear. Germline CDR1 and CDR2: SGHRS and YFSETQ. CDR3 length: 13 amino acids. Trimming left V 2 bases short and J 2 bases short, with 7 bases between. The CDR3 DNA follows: TGCGCCAGCAGCTTCGGTCCTCAAGAGACCCAGTACTTC. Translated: CASSFGPQETQYF.

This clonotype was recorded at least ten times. Here the CDR3 reads CAISESGGKETQYF. The CDR3 nucleotides read TGTGCCATCAGTGAGTCGGGTGGTAAGGAGACCCAGTACTTC. This rearrangement joins TRBV10-3 to TRBJ2-5; no definite D call. Germline assignment: CDR1 ENHRY and CDR2 SYGVKD. The CDR3 extends over 14 amino acids. Between the trimmed V and J ends, which lost 0 bases and 5 bases, there was a span of 10 bases.

The CDR3 here is CASSPTGGELFF. In DNA, the CDR3 is TGTGCCAGCAGCCCAACGGGCGGGGAGCTGTTTTTT. The chain joins TRBV7-7 to TRBJ2-2; the D is unclear. V lost 5 bases and J lost 7, with 8 bases in between. The CDR3 runs 12 residues. The germline gives CDR1 SSHAT, CDR2 FNYEAQ (reference sequence).

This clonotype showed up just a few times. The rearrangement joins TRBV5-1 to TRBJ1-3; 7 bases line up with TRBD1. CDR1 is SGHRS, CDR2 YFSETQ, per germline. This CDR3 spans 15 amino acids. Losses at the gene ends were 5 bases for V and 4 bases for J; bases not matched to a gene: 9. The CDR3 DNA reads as TGCGCCAGCAGTCGCGAACAGGGGAGCGGAAACACCATATATTTT. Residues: CASSREQGSGNTIYF.

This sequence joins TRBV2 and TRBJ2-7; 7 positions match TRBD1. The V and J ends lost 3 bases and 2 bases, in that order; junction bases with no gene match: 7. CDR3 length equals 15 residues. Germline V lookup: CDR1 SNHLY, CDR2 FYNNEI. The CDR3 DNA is TGTGCCAGCAGTGAGTTCGGGCAGGGGGCCTACGAGCAGTACTTC. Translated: CASSEFGQGAYEQYF.

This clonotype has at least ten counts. CDR3 coding DNA: TGTGCCAGCAGTTTCGACAGGGGGCTAACGAACACTGAAGCTTTCTTT. This encodes CASSFDRGLTNTEAFF. This chain uses TRBV6-5 with TRBJ1-1, with 10 positions matching TRBD1. With V trimmed by 4 bases and J by 1 base, 6 bases remained unmatched. This CDR3 has 16 residues. Germline loops: CDR1 MNHEY, CDR2 SVGAGI.

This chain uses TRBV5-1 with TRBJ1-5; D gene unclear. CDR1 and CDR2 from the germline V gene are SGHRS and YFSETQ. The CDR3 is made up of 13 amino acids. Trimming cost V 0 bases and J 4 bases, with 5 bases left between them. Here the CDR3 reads CASSLAGNQPQHF. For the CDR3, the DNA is TGCGCCAGCAGCTTGGCCGGGAATCAGCCCCAGCATTTT.

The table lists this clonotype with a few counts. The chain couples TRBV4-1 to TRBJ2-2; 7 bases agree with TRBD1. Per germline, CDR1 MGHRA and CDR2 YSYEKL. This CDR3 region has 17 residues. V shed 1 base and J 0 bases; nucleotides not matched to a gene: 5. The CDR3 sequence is CASSQAPGTANTGELFF. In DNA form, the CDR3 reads TGCGCCAGCAGCCAAGCCCCCGGGACAGCGAACACCGGGGAGCTGTTTTTT.

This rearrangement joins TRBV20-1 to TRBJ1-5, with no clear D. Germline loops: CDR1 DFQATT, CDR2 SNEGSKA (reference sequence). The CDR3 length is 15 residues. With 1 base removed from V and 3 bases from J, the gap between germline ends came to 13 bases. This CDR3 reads CSARVWGSNNQPQHF. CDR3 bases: TGCAGTGCTAGAGTCTGGGGTTCTAACAATCAGCCCCAGCATTTT.

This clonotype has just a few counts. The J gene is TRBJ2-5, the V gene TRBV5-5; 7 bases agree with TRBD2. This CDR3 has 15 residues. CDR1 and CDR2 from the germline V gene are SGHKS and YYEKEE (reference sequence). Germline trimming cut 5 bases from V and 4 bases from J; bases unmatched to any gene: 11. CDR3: CASSSLGGTRETQYF. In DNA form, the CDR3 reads TGTGCCAGCAGTTCCCTGGGGGGGACCCGAGAGACCCAGTACTTC.

CDR3: CASSYRDRGIGYTF. CDR3 DNA sequence: TGTGCCAGCAGTTATCGGGACAGGGGAATTGGCTACACCTTC. The V and J genes are TRBV6-5 and TRBJ1-2, with TRBD1 matching 10 bases. Per the germline V gene, CDR1 is MNHEY and CDR2 is SVGAGI. The CDR3 runs 14 residues. The J segment lost 7 bases and the V segment lost 3 bases, leaving 5 bases of the junction unmatched.

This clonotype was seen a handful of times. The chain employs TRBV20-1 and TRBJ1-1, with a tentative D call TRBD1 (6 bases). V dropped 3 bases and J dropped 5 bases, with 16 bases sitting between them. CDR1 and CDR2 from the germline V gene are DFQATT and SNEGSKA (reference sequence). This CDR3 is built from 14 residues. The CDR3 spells CSARGGDTGTEAFF. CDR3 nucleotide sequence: TGCAGTGCTAGGGGAGGGGACACTGGGACTGAAGCTTTCTTT.

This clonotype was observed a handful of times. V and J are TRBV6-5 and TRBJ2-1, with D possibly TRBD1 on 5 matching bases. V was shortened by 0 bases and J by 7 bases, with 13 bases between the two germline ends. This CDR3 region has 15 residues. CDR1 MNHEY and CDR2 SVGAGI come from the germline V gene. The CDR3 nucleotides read TGTGCCAGCAGTTACTCAGGACACGGAAGGAATGAGCAGTTCTTC. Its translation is CASSYSGHGRNEQFF.

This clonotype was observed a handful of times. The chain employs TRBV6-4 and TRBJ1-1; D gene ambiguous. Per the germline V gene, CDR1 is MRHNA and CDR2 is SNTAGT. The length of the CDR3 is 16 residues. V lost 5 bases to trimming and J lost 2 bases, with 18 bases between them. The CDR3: CASSSSKIRENTEAFF. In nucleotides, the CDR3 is TGTGCCAGCAGTTCCTCGAAGATAAGGGAAAACACTGAAGCTTTCTTT.

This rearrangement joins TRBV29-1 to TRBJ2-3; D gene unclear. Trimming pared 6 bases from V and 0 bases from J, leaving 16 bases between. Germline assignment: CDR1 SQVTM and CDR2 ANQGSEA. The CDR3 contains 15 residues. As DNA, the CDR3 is TGCAGCGTGGGAAGGGCAGACCGTAGCACAGATACGCAGTATTTT. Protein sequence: CSVGRADRSTDTQYF.

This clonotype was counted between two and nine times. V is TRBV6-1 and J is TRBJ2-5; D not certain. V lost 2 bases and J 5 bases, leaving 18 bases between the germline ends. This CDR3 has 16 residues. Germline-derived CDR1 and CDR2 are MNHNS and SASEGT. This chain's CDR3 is CASSEQTLLVGETQYF. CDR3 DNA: TGTGCCAGCAGTGAACAGACCCTACTCGTAGGTGAGACCCAGTACTTC.